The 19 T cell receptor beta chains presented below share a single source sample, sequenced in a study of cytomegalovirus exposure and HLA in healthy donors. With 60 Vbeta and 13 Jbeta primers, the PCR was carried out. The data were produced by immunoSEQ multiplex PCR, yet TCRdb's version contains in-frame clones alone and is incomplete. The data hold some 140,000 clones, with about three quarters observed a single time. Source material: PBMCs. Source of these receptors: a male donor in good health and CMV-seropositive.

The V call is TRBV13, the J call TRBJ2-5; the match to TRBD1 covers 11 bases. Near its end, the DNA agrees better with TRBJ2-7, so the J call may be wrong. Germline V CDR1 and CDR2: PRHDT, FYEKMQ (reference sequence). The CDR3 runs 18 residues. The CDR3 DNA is TGTGCCAGCAGCTCCCAAACCTCGGACAGGGGGCTATCCTACGAGCAGTACTTC. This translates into CASSSQTSDRGLSYEQYF.

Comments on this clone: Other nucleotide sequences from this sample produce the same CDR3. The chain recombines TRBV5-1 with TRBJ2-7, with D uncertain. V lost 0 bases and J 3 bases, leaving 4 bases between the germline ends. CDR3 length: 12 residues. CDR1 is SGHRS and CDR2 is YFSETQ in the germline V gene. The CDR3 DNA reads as TGCGCCAGCAGCTTGGGAGGCTACGAGCAGTACTTC. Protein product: CASSLGGYEQYF.

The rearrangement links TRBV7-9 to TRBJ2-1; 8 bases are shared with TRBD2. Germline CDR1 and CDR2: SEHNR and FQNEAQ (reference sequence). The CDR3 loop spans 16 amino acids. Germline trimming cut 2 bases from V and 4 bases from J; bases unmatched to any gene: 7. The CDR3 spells CASSLRETSEYNEQFF. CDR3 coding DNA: TGTGCCAGCAGCTTACGTGAGACTAGCGAGTACAATGAGCAGTTCTTC.

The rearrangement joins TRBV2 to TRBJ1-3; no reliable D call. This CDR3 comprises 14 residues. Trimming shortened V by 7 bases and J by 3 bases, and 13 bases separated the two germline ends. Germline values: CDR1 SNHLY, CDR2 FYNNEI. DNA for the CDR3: TGTGCCAGCACCGGGGTACCCAGTGGAAACACCATATATTTT. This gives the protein CASTGVPSGNTIYF.

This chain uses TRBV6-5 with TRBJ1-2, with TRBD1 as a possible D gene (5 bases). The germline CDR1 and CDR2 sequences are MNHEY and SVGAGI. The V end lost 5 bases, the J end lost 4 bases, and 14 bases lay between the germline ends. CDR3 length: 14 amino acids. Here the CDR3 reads CASSEKGLGYGYTF. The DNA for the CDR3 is TGTGCCAGCAGTGAAAAGGGACTGGGCTATGGCTACACCTTC.

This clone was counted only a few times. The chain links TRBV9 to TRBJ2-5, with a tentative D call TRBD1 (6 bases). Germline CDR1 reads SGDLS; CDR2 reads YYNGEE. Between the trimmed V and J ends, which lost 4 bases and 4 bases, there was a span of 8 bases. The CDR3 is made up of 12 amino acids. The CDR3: CASSPRGETQYF. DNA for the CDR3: TGTGCCAGCAGCCCCAGGGGAGAGACCCAGTACTTC.

The CDR3 is CASSLTGDKLFF. The CDR3 region has the DNA TGTGCCAGCAGCTTGACAGGGGATAAACTGTTTTTT. The chain has TRBV13 and TRBJ1-4, with 8 positions matching TRBD1. Germline CDR1 reads PRHDT; CDR2 reads FYEKMQ (reference sequence). V lost 3 bases and J lost 11; bases outside the gene matches: 2. The CDR3 has 12 residues.

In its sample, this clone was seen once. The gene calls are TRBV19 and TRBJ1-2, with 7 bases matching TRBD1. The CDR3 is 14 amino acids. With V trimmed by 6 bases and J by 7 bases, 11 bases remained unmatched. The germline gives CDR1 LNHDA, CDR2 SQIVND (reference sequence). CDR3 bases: TGTGCCAGTAGACTTCAAGGGGGCTTCGTTGGCTACACCTTC. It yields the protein CASRLQGGFVGYTF.

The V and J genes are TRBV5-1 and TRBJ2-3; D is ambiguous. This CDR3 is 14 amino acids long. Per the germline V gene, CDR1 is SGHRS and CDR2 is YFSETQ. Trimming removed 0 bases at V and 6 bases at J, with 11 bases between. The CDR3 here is CASSLVGPGDTQYF. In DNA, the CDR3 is TGCGCCAGCAGCTTGGTTGGTCCCGGGGATACGCAGTATTTT.

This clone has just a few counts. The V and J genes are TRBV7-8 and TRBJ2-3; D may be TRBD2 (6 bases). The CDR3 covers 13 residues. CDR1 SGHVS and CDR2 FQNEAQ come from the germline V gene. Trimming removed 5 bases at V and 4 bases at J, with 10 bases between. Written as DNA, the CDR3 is TGTGCCAGCAGCAAACGGGAGTCAGATACGCAGTATTTT. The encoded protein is CASSKRESDTQYF. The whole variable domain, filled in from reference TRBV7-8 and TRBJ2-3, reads GAGVSQSPRYKVAKRGQDVALRCDPISGHVSLFWYQQALGQGPEFLTYFQNEAQLDKSGLPSDRFFAERPEGSVSTLKIQRTQQEDSAVYLCASSKRESDTQYFGPGTRLTVL.

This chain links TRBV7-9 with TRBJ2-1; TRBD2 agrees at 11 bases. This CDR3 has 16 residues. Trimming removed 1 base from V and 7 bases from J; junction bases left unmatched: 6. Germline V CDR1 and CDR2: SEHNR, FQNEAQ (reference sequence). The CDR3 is CASSLEALAGVNEQFF. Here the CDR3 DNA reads TGTGCCAGCAGCTTAGAAGCACTAGCGGGAGTGAATGAGCAGTTCTTC.

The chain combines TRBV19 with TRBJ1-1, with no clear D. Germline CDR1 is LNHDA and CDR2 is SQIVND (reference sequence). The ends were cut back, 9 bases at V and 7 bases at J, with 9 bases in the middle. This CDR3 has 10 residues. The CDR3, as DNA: TGTGCCAGCGGACTAATTGAAGCTTTCTTT. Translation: CASGLIEAFF. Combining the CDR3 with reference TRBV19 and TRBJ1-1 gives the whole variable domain DGGITQSPKYLFRKEGQNVTLSCEQNLNHDAMYWYRQDPGQGLRLIYYSQIVNDFQKGDIAEGYSVSREKKESFPLTVTSAQKNPTAFYLCASGLIEAFFGQGTRLTVV.

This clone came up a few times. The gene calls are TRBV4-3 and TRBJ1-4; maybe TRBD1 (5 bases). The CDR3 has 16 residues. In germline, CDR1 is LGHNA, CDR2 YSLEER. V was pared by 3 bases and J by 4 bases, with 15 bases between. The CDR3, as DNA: TGCGCCAGCAGCCAGTGGGCCGACAGTCTTAATGAAAAACTGTTTTTT. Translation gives CASSQWADSLNEKLFF.

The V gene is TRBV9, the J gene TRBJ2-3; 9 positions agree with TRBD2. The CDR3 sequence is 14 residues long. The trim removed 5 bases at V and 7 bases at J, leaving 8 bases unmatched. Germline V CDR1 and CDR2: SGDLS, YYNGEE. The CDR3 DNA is TGTGCCAGCAGTCTAGCGGGAAACGGGAATACGCAGTATTTT. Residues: CASSLAGNGNTQYF.

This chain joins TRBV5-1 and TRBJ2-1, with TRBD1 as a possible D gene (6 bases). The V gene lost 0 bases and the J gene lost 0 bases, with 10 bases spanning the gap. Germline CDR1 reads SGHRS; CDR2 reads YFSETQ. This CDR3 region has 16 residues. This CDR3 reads CASSLGQGSSYNEQFF. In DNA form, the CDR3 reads TGCGCCAGCAGCTTGGGGCAGGGGAGCTCCTACAATGAGCAGTTCTTC.

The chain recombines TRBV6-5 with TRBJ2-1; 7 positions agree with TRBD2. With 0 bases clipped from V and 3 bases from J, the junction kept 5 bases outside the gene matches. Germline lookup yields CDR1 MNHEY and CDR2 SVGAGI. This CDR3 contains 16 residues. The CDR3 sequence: CASSYSGGVVYNEQFF. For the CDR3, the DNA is TGTGCCAGCAGTTACTCGGGAGGGGTTGTCTACAATGAGCAGTTCTTC.

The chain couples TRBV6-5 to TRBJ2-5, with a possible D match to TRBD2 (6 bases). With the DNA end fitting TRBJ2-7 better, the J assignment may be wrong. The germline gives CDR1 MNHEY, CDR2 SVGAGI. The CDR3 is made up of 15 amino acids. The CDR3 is CASRPNRDSAYEQYF. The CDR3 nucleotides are TGTGCCAGCAGGCCGAACCGGGACTCAGCCTACGAGCAGTACTTC.

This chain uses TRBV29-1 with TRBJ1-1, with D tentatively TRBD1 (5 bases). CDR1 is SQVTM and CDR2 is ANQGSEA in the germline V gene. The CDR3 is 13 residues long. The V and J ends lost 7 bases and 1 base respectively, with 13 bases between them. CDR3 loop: CSARWGGNTEAFF. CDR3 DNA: TGCAGCGCGAGGTGGGGGGGGAACACTGAAGCTTTCTTT.

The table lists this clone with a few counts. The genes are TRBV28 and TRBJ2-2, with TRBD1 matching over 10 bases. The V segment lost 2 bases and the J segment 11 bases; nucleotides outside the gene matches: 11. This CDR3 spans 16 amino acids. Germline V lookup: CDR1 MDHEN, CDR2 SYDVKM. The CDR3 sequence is CASSLLLGTGEGELFF. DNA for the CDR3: TGTGCCAGCAGTTTACTCTTGGGGACAGGGGAGGGCGAGCTGTTTTTT.